What follows is one T cell receptor (beta chain) and its context. Its antigen remains undetermined. The sample holds no much larger clone one base away, and base qualities are not on file. This entry comes from a study of lung T cells in sarcoidosis with Löfgren's syndrome (dated by TCRdb to about 2017). About the full investigation: Sarcoidosis was characterized as a granulomatous disease that is mostly pulmonary, in which CD4+ T cells accumulate in bronchoalveolar lavage fluid. The repertoire analyses focused on Löfgren's syndrome patients. What the authors observed across the whole study: TRAV12-1 and TRBV2 were reported as the most expanded V gene segments in Löfgren's syndrome patients compared with control subjects. Recognition of a sarcoidosis-associated antigen was only suggested, and the antigen itself remained putative and was not identified. In alphabeta pairing analysis, TRAV12-1 was found to pair preferentially with TRBV2, and CDR3 homology was shown by the resulting paired TCRs. Sharing of TRAV12-1 and TRBV2 CDR3 motifs among multiple Lofgren's syndrome patients was reported, suggesting public CD4+ TCR repertoires.

The instrument given in TCRdb is Illumina MiSeq. TCRdb ran its own pipeline on the public reads, namely fastp trimming at Q25 and MiXCR clone calling, and kept in-frame beta chains. Identical CDR3 protein sequences are pooled into one entry, listed with their most common genes and DNA. In all, the sample holds some 730 distinct CDR3 sequences, and 20% to 25% of those were seen once. The ten largest make up 6% to 8% of the sample. The CDR3 holds 12 amino acids from the cysteine to the phenylalanine. Only the CDR3 DNA stays, 36 bases, in frame from base 1. V is clipped by 7 bases and J by 3 bases, and the sequence between their germline boundaries is 8 bases long. The CDR1 and CDR2 encoded by the germline V gene are SNHLY and FYNNEI.

Recombination joined TRBV2 with TRBJ2-3; the D segment cannot be called with confidence. The sample consisted of CD4+ T cells from PBMCs. This TCR derives from a human donor with sarcoidosis (Löfgren's syndrome or another form), or a control subject (not recorded which). The CDR3 here reads CASKFGTDTQYF. The DNA reads as follows: TGTGCCAGCAAGTTCGGGACAGATACGCAGTATTTT.